Presented here are 19 T cell receptor beta chains from one specimen sequenced in a study of cytomegalovirus exposure and HLA in healthy donors. The PCR employed 60 Vbeta primers together with 13 Jbeta primers. Generated by immunoSEQ multiplex PCR, the TCRdb table keeps only in-frame clones and is missing some. The sample holds over 70,000 clones, about two thirds seen once. Material: PBMCs. The receptors come from a man aged 40-50 years in good health and CMV-seropositive.

The V and J genes are TRBV28 and TRBJ2-5; 14 bases line up with TRBD2. The length of the CDR3 is 18 residues. J was trimmed by 4 bases and V by 0 bases; bases with no gene match: 7. CDR1 is MDHEN and CDR2 is SYDVKM in the germline V gene. CDR3 in DNA: TGTGCCAGCAGTTTATGGGGGGTGGGGACTAGCGGGAGAGAGACCCAGTACTTC. Amino acid sequence: CASSLWGVGTSGRETQYF. The entire variable domain, with the rest obtained from reference TRBV28 and TRBJ2-5, is as follows: DVKVTQSSRYLVKRTGEKVFLECVQDMDHENMFWYRQDPGLGLRLIYFSYDVKMKEKGDIPEGYSVSREKKERFSLILESASTNQTSMYLCASSLWGVGTSGRETQYFGPGTRLLVL.

Written as DNA, the CDR3 is TGTGCCAGCAGTGGGTTTGGGACAGGGAATGAAAAACTGTTTTTT. Amino acids: CASSGFGTGNEKLFF. V gene TRBV2 combines with J gene TRBJ1-4, with 9 bases lining up with TRBD1. Per the germline V gene, CDR1 is SNHLY and CDR2 is FYNNEI. The CDR3 totals 15 residues. V was pared by 4 bases and J by 5 bases, with 5 bases of the junction left unmatched.

This clone was seen once. The chain uses TRBV25-1 and TRBJ2-2, with a tentative D call TRBD2 (5 bases). Between the trimmed V and J ends, which lost 9 bases and 5 bases, there was a span of 16 bases. CDR1 and CDR2 from the germline V gene are MGHDK and SYGVNS. The CDR3 is 14 residues long. CDR3 residues: CASYPGRGTGELFF. The DNA for the CDR3 is TGTGCCAGTTACCCAGGTCGAGGGACCGGGGAGCTGTTTTTT. The whole variable domain, remainder taken from reference TRBV25-1 and TRBJ2-2, is EADIYQTPRYLVIGTGKKITLECSQTMGHDKMYWYQQDPGMELHLIHYSYGVNSTEKGDLSSESTVSRIRTEHFPLTLESARPSHTSQYLCASYPGRGTGELFFGEGSRLTVL.

This chain links TRBV9 with TRBJ1-1; D not resolved. V was trimmed by 4 bases and J by 0 bases, leaving 7 bases between them. This CDR3 contains 13 residues. Germline CDR1 is SGDLS and CDR2 is YYNGEE. CDR3 amino acids: CASSPTLNTEAFF. DNA of the CDR3: TGTGCCAGCAGCCCAACACTGAACACTGAAGCTTTCTTT.

The V and J genes are TRBV30 and TRBJ2-2, with TRBD1 matching 10 bases. This CDR3 is 15 amino acids long. Per the germline V gene, CDR1 is GTSNPN and CDR2 is SVGIG (reference sequence). Trimming removed 0 bases from V and 6 bases from J; junction bases left unmatched: 4. CDR3 nucleotide sequence: TGTGCCTGGAGTGTGGGACAGGGGATCGCCGGGGAGCTGTTTTTT. Translation gives CAWSVGQGIAGELFF.

The chain links TRBV7-2 to TRBJ2-7; D may be TRBD1 (7 bases). V shed 4 bases and J shed 4 bases, with 11 bases lying between them. The CDR3 is made up of 13 amino acids. Germline lookup yields CDR1 SGHTA and CDR2 FQGNSA. The CDR3 region is CASSSTGRYEQYF. The CDR3 DNA reads TGTGCCAGCAGCTCGACAGGGAGGTACGAGCAGTACTTC.

The chain has TRBV5-8 and TRBJ1-5; 7 bases are shared with TRBD1. Per the germline V gene, CDR1 is SGHTS and CDR2 is YDEGEE. CDR3 length: 13 amino acids. The V segment lost 4 bases and the J segment 6 bases; nucleotides outside the gene matches: 4. This CDR3 reads CASSTGQIQPQHF. The CDR3, as DNA: TGTGCCAGCAGCACGGGACAGATTCAGCCCCAGCATTTT.

The rearrangement uses TRBV18 and TRBJ1-1; a possible D gene is TRBD1 (5 bases). This CDR3 has 16 residues. The V gene's germline CDR1 is KGHSH and CDR2 LQKENI. V lost 8 bases and J 7 bases, leaving 26 bases between the germline ends. The CDR3 region is CASTWGGTPGQSEAFF. CDR3 bases: TGTGCCAGCACTTGGGGGGGGACTCCCGGACAAAGTGAAGCTTTCTTT.

The V and J genes are TRBV29-1 and TRBJ1-3, with TRBD1 as a possible D gene (6 bases). Trimming cost V 6 bases and J 2 bases, with 11 bases left between them. CDR1 and CDR2 (germline): SQVTM, ANQGSEA. The CDR3 covers 13 residues. The CDR3 here is CSVADSPGNTIYF. In DNA, the CDR3 is TGCAGCGTCGCGGACAGCCCTGGAAACACCATATATTTT.

V is TRBV6-6 and J is TRBJ2-7; possible D gene TRBD2, 6 bases. This CDR3 region has 13 residues. The V and J ends lost 6 bases and 0 bases respectively, with 9 bases between them. Germline-derived CDR1 and CDR2 are MNHNY and SVGAGI (reference sequence). The CDR3 bases are TGTGCCAGCAGCTTCGGGGGCTCCTACGAGCAGTACTTC. Translation: CASSFGGSYEQYF.

This clone was detected only a few times. The rearrangement uses TRBV25-1 and TRBJ2-1, with TRBD2 identical over 8 bases. The CDR3 has 16 amino acids. Germline V gene data show CDR1 as MGHDK and CDR2 as SYGVNS. V gave up 4 bases and J gave up 2 bases; unmatched junction bases: 7. CDR3 region: CASSVLSGGTYNEQFF. DNA for the CDR3: TGTGCCAGCAGTGTTCTTTCGGGGGGGACCTACAATGAGCAGTTCTTC.

This clone was seen a handful of times. The V and J genes are TRBV5-4 and TRBJ2-1; TRBD2 is a possible D gene (6 bases). Looked up from germline, CDR1 is SGHNT and CDR2 is YYREEE (reference sequence). Trimming stripped 0 bases from V and 1 base from J, with 11 bases between. The CDR3 has 16 amino acids. The CDR3 loop is CASSLARAGSYNEQFF. Here the CDR3 DNA reads TGTGCCAGCAGCTTGGCCCGCGCGGGGTCCTACAATGAGCAGTTCTTC.

J is TRBJ2-7 and V is TRBV7-8, with 7 positions matching TRBD2. CDR1 and CDR2 from the germline V gene are SGHVS and FQNEAQ. The CDR3 runs 17 residues. V gave up 1 base and J gave up 2 bases; unmatched junction bases: 11. In DNA form, the CDR3 reads TGTGCCAGCAGCTTAGTATTAGCGGGCCTCAACACCTACGAGCAGTACTTC. Translating gives CASSLVLAGLNTYEQYF.

The chain carries TRBV6-5 and TRBJ1-5; 7 bases are shared with TRBD1. V shed 6 bases and J 11 bases; nucleotides not matched to a gene: 13. CDR1 MNHEY and CDR2 SVGAGI come from the germline V gene. The CDR3 runs 14 residues. The CDR3 protein is CASRQQGLGTAQHF. In nucleotides, the CDR3 is TGTGCCAGCAGACAACAGGGGCTCGGTACAGCCCAGCATTTT.

This clone was counted between two and nine times. The chain uses TRBV5-1 and TRBJ1-6, with no clear D. The CDR3 contains 15 residues. Germline values: CDR1 SGHRS, CDR2 YFSETQ. Trimming cost V 0 bases and J 6 bases, with 10 bases left between them. CDR3 sequence: CASSLEGGFNSPLHF. The CDR3 DNA follows: TGCGCCAGCAGCTTGGAGGGAGGCTTTAATTCACCCCTCCACTTT. Based on the CDR3 plus reference TRBV5-1 and TRBJ1-6, the full variable domain is KAGVTQTPRYLIKTRGQQVTLSCSPISGHRSVSWYQQTPGQGLQFLFEYFSETQRNKGNFPGRFSGRQFSNSRSEMNVSTLELGDSALYLCASSLEGGFNSPLHFGNGTRLTVT.

The J gene is TRBJ2-5, the V gene TRBV7-8; 8 bases align to TRBD1. V was clipped by 4 bases and J by 0 bases; unmatched bases: 7. Germline CDR1 SGHVS, CDR2 FQNEAQ. CDR3 length: 16 residues. In DNA, the CDR3 is TGTGCCAGCAGCTGGACAGGGAAGGGGGACCAAGAGACCCAGTACTTC. This gives the protein CASSWTGKGDQETQYF.

This chain connects TRBV29-1 to TRBJ2-5, with 15 bases identical to TRBD2. The CDR3 is 18 residues long. V lost 5 bases, J lost 0 bases, and 10 bases stayed unmatched. Germline V gene sequence: CDR1 SQVTM, CDR2 ANQGSEA. CDR3 in DNA: TGCAGCGTTAAAAGAGGGGGACTAGCGGGGGGCGACCAAGAGACCCAGTACTTC. Translating it yields CSVKRGGLAGGDQETQYF.

The chain is built from TRBV5-6 and TRBJ2-1; 8 bases line up with TRBD1. Germline values: CDR1 SGHDT, CDR2 YYEEEE. This CDR3 is 13 amino acids long. V lost 3 bases to trimming and J lost 8 bases; unmatched junction nucleotides: 4. The CDR3 DNA reads as TGTGCCAGCAGCTCGACAGGGGTCGATGAGCAGTTCTTC. It yields the protein CASSSTGVDEQFF.

This clone was seen only a few times. The rearrangement links TRBV29-1 to TRBJ2-7, with TRBD1 identical over 12 bases. Trimming took 7 bases from V and 5 from J; bases not matched to a gene: 3. The CDR3 has 12 amino acids. Germline assignment: CDR1 SQVTM and CDR2 ANQGSEA. The CDR3, as DNA: TGCAGCGCCGGGACAGGGGGCGACGAGCAGTACTTC. Residues: CSAGTGGDEQYF.